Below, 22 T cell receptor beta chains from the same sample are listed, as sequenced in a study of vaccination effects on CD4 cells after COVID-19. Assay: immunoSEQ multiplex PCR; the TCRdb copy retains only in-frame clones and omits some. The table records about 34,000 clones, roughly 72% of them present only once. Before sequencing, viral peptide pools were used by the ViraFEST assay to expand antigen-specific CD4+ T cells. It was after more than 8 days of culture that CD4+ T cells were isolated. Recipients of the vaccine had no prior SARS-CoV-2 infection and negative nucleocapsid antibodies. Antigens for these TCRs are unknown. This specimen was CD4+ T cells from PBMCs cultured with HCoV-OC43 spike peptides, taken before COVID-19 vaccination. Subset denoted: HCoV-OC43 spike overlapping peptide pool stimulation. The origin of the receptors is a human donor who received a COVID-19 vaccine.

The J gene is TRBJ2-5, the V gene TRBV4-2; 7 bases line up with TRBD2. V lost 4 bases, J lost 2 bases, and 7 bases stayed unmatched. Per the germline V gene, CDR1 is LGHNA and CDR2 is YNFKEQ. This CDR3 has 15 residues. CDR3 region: CASSPENGGQETQYF. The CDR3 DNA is TGTGCCAGCAGCCCCGAAAACGGGGGGCAAGAGACCCAGTACTTC.

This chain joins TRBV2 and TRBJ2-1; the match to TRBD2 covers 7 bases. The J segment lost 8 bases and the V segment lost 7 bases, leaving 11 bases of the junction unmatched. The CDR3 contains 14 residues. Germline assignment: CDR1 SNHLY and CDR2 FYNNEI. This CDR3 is CASTTWEGGHEQFF. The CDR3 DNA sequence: TGTGCCAGCACCACTTGGGAGGGAGGCCATGAGCAGTTCTTC.

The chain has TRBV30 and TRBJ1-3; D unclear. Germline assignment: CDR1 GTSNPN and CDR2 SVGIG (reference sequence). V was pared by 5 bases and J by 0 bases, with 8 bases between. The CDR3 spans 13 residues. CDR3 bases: TGTGCCTGGCGCAGGAGCTCTGGAAACACCATATATTTT. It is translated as CAWRRSSGNTIYF.

CDR3 sequence: CASSQPTGRISGYTF. The CDR3 DNA is TGCGCCAGCAGCCAACCGACAGGGCGTATTTCTGGCTACACCTTC. The gene calls are TRBV4-1 and TRBJ1-2; 7 positions match TRBD1. The CDR3 totals 15 residues. Germline V gene lookup returns CDR1 MGHRA and CDR2 YSYEKL. The trim removed 2 bases at V and 7 bases at J, leaving 10 bases unmatched.

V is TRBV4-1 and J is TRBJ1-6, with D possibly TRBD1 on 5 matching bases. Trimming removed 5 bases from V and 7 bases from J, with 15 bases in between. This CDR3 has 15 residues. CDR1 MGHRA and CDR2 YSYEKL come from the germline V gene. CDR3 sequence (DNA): TGCGCCAGCAGCTCCGGGACCGGATCAAATTCACCCCTCCACTTT. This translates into CASSSGTGSNSPLHF.

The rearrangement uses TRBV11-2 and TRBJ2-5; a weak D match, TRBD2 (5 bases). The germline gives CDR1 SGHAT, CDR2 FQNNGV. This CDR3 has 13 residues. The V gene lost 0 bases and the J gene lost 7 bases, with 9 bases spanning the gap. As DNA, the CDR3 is TGTGCCAGCAGCTTAGAGCCAGGAGGGACCCAGTACTTC. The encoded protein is CASSLEPGGTQYF.

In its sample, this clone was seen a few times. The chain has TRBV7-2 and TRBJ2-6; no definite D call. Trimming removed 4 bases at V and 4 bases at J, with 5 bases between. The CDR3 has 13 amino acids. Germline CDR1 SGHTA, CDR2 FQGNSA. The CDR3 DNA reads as TGTGCCAGCAGCTCCTCGGGGGCCAACGTCCTGACTTTC. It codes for CASSSSGANVLTF.

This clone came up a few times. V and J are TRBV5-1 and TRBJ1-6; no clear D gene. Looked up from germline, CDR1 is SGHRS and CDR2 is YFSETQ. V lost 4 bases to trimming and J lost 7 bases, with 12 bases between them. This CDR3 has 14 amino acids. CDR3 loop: CASSDLGVNSPLHF. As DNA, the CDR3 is TGCGCCAGCAGCGACCTCGGGGTCAATTCACCCCTCCACTTT.

This CDR3 is CAWSGLAGAWGTDTQYF. The CDR3, as DNA: TGTGCCTGGAGTGGACTAGCGGGAGCGTGGGGCACAGATACGCAGTATTTT. The chain links TRBV30 to TRBJ2-3; 12 bases match TRBD2. Trimming took 1 base from V and 1 from J; bases not matched to a gene: 6. This CDR3 comprises 17 residues. Per germline, CDR1 GTSNPN and CDR2 SVGIG (reference sequence).

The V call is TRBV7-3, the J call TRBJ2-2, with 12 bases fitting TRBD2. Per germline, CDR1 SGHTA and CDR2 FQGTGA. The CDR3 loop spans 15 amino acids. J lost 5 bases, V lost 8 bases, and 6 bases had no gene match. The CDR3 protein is CASGPGTSGTGELFF. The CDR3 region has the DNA TGTGCCAGCGGACCCGGGACTAGCGGGACCGGGGAGCTGTTTTTT.

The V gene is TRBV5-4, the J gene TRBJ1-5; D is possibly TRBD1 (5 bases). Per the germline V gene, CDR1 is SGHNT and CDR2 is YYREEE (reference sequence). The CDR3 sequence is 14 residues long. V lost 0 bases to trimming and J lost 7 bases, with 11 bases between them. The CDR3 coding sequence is TGTGCCAGCAGCTTGGGGGGGGAAGGGCAGCCCCAGCATTTT. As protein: CASSLGGEGQPQHF.

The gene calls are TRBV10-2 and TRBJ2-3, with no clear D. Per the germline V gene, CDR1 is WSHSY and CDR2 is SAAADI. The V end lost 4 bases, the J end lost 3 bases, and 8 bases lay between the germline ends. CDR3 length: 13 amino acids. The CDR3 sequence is CASSGYRTDTQYF. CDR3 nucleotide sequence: TGCGCCAGCAGTGGTTACAGAACAGATACGCAGTATTTT.

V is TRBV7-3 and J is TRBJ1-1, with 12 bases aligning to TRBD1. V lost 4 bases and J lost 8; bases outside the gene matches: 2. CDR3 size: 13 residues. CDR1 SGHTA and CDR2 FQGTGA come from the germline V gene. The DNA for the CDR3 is TGTGCCAGCAGCTCCGGGACAGGGGGCGAAGCTTTCTTT. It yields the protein CASSSGTGGEAFF.

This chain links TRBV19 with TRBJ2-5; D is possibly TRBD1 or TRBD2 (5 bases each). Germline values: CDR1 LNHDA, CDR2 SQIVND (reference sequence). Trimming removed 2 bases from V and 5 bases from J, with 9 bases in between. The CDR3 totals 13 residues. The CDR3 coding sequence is TGTGCCAGTAGTATATCCTGGGGGGAGACCCAGTACTTC. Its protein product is CASSISWGETQYF.

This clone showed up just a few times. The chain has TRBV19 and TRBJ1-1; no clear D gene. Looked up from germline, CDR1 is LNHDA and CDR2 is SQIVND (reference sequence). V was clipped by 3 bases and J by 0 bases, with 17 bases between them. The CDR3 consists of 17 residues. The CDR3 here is CASSMPTLQRLNTEAFF. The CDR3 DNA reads TGTGCCAGTAGTATGCCCACCTTGCAACGGTTGAACACTGAAGCTTTCTTT. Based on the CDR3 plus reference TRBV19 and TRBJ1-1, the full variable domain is DGGITQSPKYLFRKEGQNVTLSCEQNLNHDAMYWYRQDPGQGLRLIYYSQIVNDFQKGDIAEGYSVSREKKESFPLTVTSAQKNPTAFYLCASSMPTLQRLNTEAFFGQGTRLTVV.

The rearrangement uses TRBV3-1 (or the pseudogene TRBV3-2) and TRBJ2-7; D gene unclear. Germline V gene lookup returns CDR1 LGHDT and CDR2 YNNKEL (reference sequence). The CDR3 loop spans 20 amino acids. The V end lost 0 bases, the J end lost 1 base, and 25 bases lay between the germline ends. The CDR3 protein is CASSQDPGRVGYLASYEQYF. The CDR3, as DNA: TGTGCCAGCAGCCAAGATCCGGGCCGGGTCGGATATCTCGCTTCCTACGAGCAGTACTTC.

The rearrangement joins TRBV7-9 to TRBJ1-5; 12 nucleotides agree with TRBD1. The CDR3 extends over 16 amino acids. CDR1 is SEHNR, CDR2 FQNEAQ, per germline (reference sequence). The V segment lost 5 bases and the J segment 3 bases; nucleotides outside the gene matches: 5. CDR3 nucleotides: TGTGCCAGCAGCCAGGGACAGGGGGCCTCCAATCAGCCCCAGCATTTT. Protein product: CASSQGQGASNQPQHF.

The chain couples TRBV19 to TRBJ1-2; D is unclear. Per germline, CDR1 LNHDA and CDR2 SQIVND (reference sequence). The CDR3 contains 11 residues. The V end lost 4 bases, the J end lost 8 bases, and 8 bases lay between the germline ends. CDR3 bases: TGTGCCAGTAGTACTGGGGAAGGCTACACCTTC. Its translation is CASSTGEGYTF.

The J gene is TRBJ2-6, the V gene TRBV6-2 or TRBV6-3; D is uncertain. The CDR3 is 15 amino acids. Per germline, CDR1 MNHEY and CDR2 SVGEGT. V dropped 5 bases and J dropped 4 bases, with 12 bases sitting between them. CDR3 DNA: TGTGCCAGCAGTCGTGTTCAATCCGGGGCCAACGTCCTGACTTTC. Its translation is CASSRVQSGANVLTF.

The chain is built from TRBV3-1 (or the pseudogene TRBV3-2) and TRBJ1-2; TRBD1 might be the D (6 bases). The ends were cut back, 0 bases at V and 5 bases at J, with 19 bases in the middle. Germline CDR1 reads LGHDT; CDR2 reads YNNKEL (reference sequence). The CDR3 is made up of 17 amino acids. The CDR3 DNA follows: TGTGCCAGCAGCCAAGAGGGGGTAAAGACAGGTTCTTATGGCTACACCTTC. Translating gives CASSQEGVKTGSYGYTF.

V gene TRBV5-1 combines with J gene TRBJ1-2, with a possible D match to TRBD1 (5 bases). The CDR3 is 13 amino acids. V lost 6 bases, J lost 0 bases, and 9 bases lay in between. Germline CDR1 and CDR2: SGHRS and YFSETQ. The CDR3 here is CASTRDPNYGYTF. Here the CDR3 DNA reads TGCGCCAGCACCAGGGACCCTAACTATGGCTACACCTTC.

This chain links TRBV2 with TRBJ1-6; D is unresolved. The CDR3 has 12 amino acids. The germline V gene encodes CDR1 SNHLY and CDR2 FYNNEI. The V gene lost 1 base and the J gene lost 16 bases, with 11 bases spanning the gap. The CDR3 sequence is CASSEELSTLHF. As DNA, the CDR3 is TGTGCCAGCAGTGAAGAACTTTCGACGCTCCACTTT.